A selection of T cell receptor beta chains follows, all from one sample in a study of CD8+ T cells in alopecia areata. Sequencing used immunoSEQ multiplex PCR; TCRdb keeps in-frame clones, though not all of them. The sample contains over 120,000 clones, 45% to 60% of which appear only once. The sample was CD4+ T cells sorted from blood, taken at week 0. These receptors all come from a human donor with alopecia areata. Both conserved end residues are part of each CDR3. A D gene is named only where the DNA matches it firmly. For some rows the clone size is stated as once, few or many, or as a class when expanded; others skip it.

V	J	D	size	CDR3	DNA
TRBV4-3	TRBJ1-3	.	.	CASSQNRDRSSGNTIYF	TGCGCCAGCAGCCAGAACCGGGACCGAAGCTCTGGAAACACCATATATTTT
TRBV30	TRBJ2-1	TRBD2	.	CAWSFSTSGRNEQFF	TGTGCCTGGAGTTTCTCGACTAGCGGGAGAAATGAGCAGTTCTTC
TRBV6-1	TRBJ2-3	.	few	CARRDDDTDTQYF	TGTGCCCGCAGGGACGACGACACAGATACGCAGTATTTT
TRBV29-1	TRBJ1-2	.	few	CSVAANYGYTF	TGCAGCGTTGCAGCTAACTATGGCTACACCTTC
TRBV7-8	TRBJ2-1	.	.	CASSVSGTHYEQFF	TGTGCCAGCAGCGTCTCCGGGACTCATTATGAGCAGTTCTTC
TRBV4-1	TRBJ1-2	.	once	CASSYPRVVDHGYTF	TGCGCCAGCAGCTATCCCAGGGTAGTTGATCATGGCTACACCTTC
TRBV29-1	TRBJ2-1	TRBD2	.	CSVRRTSGSYNEQFF	TGCAGCGTACGACGGACTAGCGGCTCCTACAATGAGCAGTTCTTC
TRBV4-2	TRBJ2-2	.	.	CASSQFVATTGELFF	TGTGCCAGCAGCCAGTTTGTGGCGACCACCGGGGAGCTGTTTTTT
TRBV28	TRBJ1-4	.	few	CASSRTIATNEKLFF	TGTGCCAGCAGCCGGACAATTGCAACTAATGAAAAACTGTTTTTT
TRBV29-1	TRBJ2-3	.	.	CSGVSGLRPDTQYF	TGCAGCGGAGTATCTGGACTAAGACCAGATACGCAGTATTTT
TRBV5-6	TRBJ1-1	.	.	CASSPRNFQGEAFF	TGTGCCAGCAGCCCCCGGAATTTTCAGGGCGAAGCTTTCTTT
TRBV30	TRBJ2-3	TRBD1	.	CAWSAGDRGFATDTQYF	TGTGCCTGGAGTGCCGGGGACAGGGGATTTGCTACAGATACGCAGTATTTT
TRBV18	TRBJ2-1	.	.	CASSPSTPSSYNEQFF	TGTGCCAGCTCACCCTCAACCCCAAGCTCCTACAATGAGCAGTTCTTC
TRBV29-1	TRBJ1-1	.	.	CSISDLGPLF	TGCAGCATATCCGATTTGGGCCCTCTCTTT
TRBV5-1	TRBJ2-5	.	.	CASSFLFGGSQETQYF	TGCGCCAGCAGCTTCCTCTTCGGGGGCTCCCAAGAGACCCAGTACTTC
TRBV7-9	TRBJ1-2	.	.	CASSSTSGALYGYTF	TGTGCCAGCAGCTCAACCTCCGGGGCCCTCTATGGCTACACCTTC
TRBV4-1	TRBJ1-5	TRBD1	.	CASSQRTGGHQPQHF	TGCGCCAGCAGCCAGAGGACAGGGGGACATCAGCCCCAGCATTTT
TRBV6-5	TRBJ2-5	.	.	CASSYSGGETQYF	TGTGCCAGCAGTTACTCGGGGGGAGAGACCCAGTACTTC
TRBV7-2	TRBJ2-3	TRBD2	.	CASSSTSGVTVTQYF	TGTGCCAGCAGCTCGACTAGCGGGGTAACGGTTACGCAGTATTTT
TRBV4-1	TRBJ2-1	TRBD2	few	CASSLHAGTSGPSEQFF	TGCGCCAGCAGCCTCCACGCGGGGACTAGCGGACCCAGTGAGCAGTTCTTC
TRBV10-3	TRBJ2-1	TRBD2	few	CAISELRTSVNEQFF	TGTGCCATCAGTGAGTTAAGGACTAGCGTCAATGAGCAGTTCTTC
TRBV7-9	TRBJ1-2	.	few	CASSLGRGLYGYTF	TGTGCCAGCAGCCTGGGACGGGGGCTTTATGGCTACACCTTC
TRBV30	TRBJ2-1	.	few	CAWEGRGSPYNEQFF	TGTGCCTGGGAGGGTCGGGGCAGTCCCTACAATGAGCAGTTCTTC
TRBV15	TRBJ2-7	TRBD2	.	CATSEVSGTYEQYF	TGTGCCACCAGCGAGGTTAGCGGGACATACGAGCAGTACTTC
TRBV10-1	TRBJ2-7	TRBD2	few	CASSSGTSKYEQYF	TGCGCCAGCAGTTCCGGGACTAGCAAGTACGAGCAGTACTTC
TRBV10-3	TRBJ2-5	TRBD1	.	CAISLGTAWETQYF	TGTGCCATCAGTCTGGGGACAGCCTGGGAGACCCAGTACTTC
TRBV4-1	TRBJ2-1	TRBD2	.	CASSQVISGRAVRNEQFF	TGCGCCAGCAGCCAAGTTATTAGCGGGAGGGCCGTGCGCAATGAGCAGTTCTTC
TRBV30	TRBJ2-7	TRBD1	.	CAWSAAFGQATYEQYF	TGTGCCTGGAGTGCCGCATTCGGACAGGCGACCTACGAGCAGTACTTC
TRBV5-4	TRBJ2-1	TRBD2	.	CASRTLAGAYNEQFF	TGTGCCAGCAGGACTCTAGCGGGAGCCTACAATGAGCAGTTCTTC
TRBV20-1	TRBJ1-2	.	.	CSANRPWGYTF	TGCAGTGCCAACCGACCCTGGGGCTACACCTTC
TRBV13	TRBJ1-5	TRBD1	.	CASSRKQGENQPQHF	TGTGCCAGCAGCCGTAAACAGGGGGAAAATCAGCCCCAGCATTTT
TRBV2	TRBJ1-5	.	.	CASAGGPALPQHF	TGTGCCAGCGCTGGGGGACCGGCCTTGCCCCAGCATTTT
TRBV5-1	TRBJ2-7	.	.	CASSSFVGEQYF	TGCGCCAGCAGCTCCTTCGTTGGCGAGCAGTACTTC
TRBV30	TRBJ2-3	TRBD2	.	CAWVGLAGTDTQYF	TGTGCCTGGGTCGGCCTAGCGGGCACAGATACGCAGTATTTT
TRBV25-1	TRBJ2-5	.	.	CASIETQYF	TGTGCCAGCATCGAGACCCAGTACTTC
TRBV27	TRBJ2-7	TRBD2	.	CASSLSGGAPYF	TGTGCCAGCAGTTTGAGCGGGGGGGCCCCGTACTTC
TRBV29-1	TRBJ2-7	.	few	CSVGQGRVEQYF	TGCAGCGTGGGCCAGGGAAGGGTCGAGCAGTACTTC
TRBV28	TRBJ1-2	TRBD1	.	CASRQGTANYGYTF	TGTGCCAGCAGACAGGGGACCGCTAACTATGGCTACACCTTC
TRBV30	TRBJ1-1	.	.	CAWRNTEAFF	TGTGCCTGGCGGAACACTGAAGCTTTCTTT